The rows below give T cell receptor beta chains drawn from one sample of a study of Ad26.COV2.S vaccination and SARS-CoV-2 variants. The protocol was immunoSEQ multiplex PCR, while the TCRdb copy is restricted to in-frame clones and leaves out a portion. The table lists fewer than 400,000 clones, around 91% of them singletons. The sample was peripheral blood, taken in a trial of Ad26.COV2.S vaccine versus placebo. These receptor sequences come from a person between 18 and 59 years old who received the Ad26.COV2.S COVID-19 vaccine or a placebo. The conserved cysteine and the conserved F or W are not part of the CDR3 here. D genes are given only for firm matches.

J	length	V	D	CDR3
TRBJ2-5	11	TRBV10-1	TRBD1	ASSPGQGQTQY
TRBJ2-3	11	TRBV7-8	-	ASSVLSTDTQY
TRBJ1-1	12	TRBV7-3	TRBD1	ASSPKGTATEAF
TRBJ2-5	12	TRBV6-2/TRBV6-3	-	ASSLRTGRETQY
TRBJ1-6	13	TRBV28	-	ASKEQGHYNSPLH
TRBJ2-3	12	TRBV10-1	-	ASSESGVTDTQY
TRBJ1-1	12	TRBV7-2	-	ASSSQWGQIEAF
TRBJ2-7	11	TRBV28	-	ASSAGPGYEQY
TRBJ2-1	12	TRBV7-6	TRBD1	ASSQRDRESRQF
TRBJ2-7	11	TRBV12-3/TRBV12-4	TRBD2	ATRPTSASEQY
TRBJ1-2	13	TRBV6-1	TRBD1	ASRTHYRGWDGYT
TRBJ1-6	11	TRBV10-3	TRBD1	AIRQGANSPLH
TRBJ2-2	12	TRBV6-5	-	ASTRSWGVGELF
TRBJ2-7	13	TRBV5-4	TRBD2	ASSWGTSGRYEQY
TRBJ1-2	12	TRBV28	TRBD1	ASSLGGTGYGYT
TRBJ1-6	16	TRBV5-5	-	ASSLEETGGFGNSPLH
TRBJ2-2	10	TRBV28	-	ASRQGSRELF